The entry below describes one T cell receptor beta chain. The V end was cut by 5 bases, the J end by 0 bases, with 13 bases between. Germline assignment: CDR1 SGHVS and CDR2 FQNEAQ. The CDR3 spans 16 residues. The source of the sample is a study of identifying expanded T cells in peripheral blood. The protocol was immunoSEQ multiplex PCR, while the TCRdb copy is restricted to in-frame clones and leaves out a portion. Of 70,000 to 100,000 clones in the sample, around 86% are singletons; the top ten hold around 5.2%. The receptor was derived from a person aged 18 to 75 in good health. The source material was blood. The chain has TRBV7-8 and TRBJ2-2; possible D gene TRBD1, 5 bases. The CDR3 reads CASSQKRQPNTGELFF. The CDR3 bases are TGTGCCAGCAGCCAAAAGCGACAGCCGAACACCGGGGAGCTGTTTTTT. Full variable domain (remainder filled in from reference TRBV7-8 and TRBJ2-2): GAGVSQSPRYKVAKRGQDVALRCDPISGHVSLFWYQQALGQGPEFLTYFQNEAQLDKSGLPSDRFFAERPEGSVSTLKIQRTQQEDSAVYLCASSQKRQPNTGELFFGEGSRLTVL.